One and the same sample provided the 7 T cell receptor beta chains below, sequenced in a study of OX40 agonist ivuxolimab in advanced cancers. Clones were read by immunoSEQ multiplex PCR, and TCRdb kept only the in-frame ones, dropping some. The sample holds about 20,000 clones; just over 90% are singletons and the top ten take nearly 60%. Sequencing used CD4+ or CD8+ T cells sorted from blood, obtained in a trial of the OX40 agonist ivuxolimab. The receptors were gathered from an adult with an advanced solid tumor such as melanoma, head and neck, liver or kidney cancer.

The chain employs TRBV6-1 and TRBJ2-7; 9 positions match TRBD1. Germline lookup yields CDR1 MNHNS and CDR2 SASEGT. CDR3 length: 15 residues. The V and J ends lost 6 bases and 7 bases, in that order; junction bases with no gene match: 13. The CDR3 DNA reads TGTGCCAGCAGCCTATACCGGGACAGGGTAGGAGAGCAGTACTTC. It yields the protein CASSLYRDRVGEQYF.

This chain uses TRBV27 with TRBJ2-6; 9 bases line up with TRBD1. CDR3 length: 19 residues. Germline V gives CDR1 MNHEY, CDR2 SMNVEV (reference sequence). J gave up 0 bases and V 5 bases, and 11 bases lay outside the gene matches. This chain's CDR3 is CASSPLTTGGYSGANVLTF. CDR3 bases: TGTGCCAGCAGTCCTCTCACGACAGGGGGTTACTCTGGGGCCAACGTCCTGACTTTC.

This chain links TRBV30 with TRBJ2-3; no clear D gene. V was cut by 3 bases and J by 2 bases, with 18 bases left in between. The CDR3 consists of 16 residues. Per the germline V gene, CDR1 is GTSNPN and CDR2 is SVGIG (reference sequence). The CDR3: CAWSGLPTRITDTQYF. CDR3 in DNA: TGTGCCTGGAGCGGGTTGCCAACCCGGATCACAGATACGCAGTATTTT.

V usage is TRBV7-2 and J usage is TRBJ2-1; no clear D gene. Per the germline V gene, CDR1 is SGHTA and CDR2 is FQGNSA. Trimming removed 3 bases at V and 0 bases at J, with 3 bases between. This CDR3 is 13 amino acids long. CDR3 DNA: TGTGCCAGCAGCTTGAGCTCCTACAATGAGCAGTTCTTC. Its protein product is CASSLSSYNEQFF.

V is TRBV6-1 and J is TRBJ2-2, with D perhaps matching TRBD1 (5 bases). CDR3 length equals 16 residues. The V end lost 2 bases, the J end lost 2 bases, and 12 bases lay between the germline ends. The germline gives CDR1 MNHNS, CDR2 SASEGT. The CDR3 DNA sequence: TGTGCCAGCAGTGAAAATGAAGGGGTAAACACCGGGGAGCTGTTTTTT. This sequence encodes CASSENEGVNTGELFF.

This sequence joins TRBV11-3 and TRBJ2-3, with D maybe TRBD2 (6 bases). CDR1 SGHNT and CDR2 YENEEA come from the germline V gene. The CDR3 runs to 18 residues. Trimming stripped 3 bases from V and 1 base from J, with 20 bases between. In DNA, the CDR3 is TGTGCCAGCAGCTTTAAGGTCGCTATAGCGGTCCGCACAGATACGCAGTATTTT. Protein product: CASSFKVAIAVRTDTQYF.

The chain has TRBV27 and TRBJ2-7, with D perhaps given as TRBD1 or TRBD2 (6 bases each). V was clipped by 2 bases and J by 4 bases, with 9 bases between them. From germline, CDR1 is MNHEY and CDR2 SMNVEV (reference sequence). The CDR3 loop spans 13 amino acids. The CDR3 region has the DNA TGTGCCAGCAGTTTAGGAGGGGGATACGAGCAGTACTTC. Amino acid sequence: CASSLGGGYEQYF.